This entry lists 21 T cell receptor beta chains sequenced from one sample in a study of T cell changes during pregnancy in multiple sclerosis. Assay: immunoSEQ multiplex PCR; the TCRdb copy retains only in-frame clones and omits some. The sample shows tens of thousands of clones, approximately 90% of them seen only once. The input for sequencing was peripheral blood, taken in the third trimester of pregnancy. The receptors were gathered from a female donor with multiple sclerosis, enrolled in a pregnancy study.

The V and J genes are TRBV30 and TRBJ1-2, with 7 positions matching TRBD1. Losses at the gene ends were 8 bases for V and 3 bases for J; bases not matched to a gene: 9. The CDR3 has 13 residues. Germline lookup yields CDR1 GTSNPN and CDR2 SVGIG (reference sequence). DNA for the CDR3: TGTGCCCGAGAAAGACAGGGCGACTATGGCTACACCTTC. The encoded protein is CARERQGDYGYTF.

The J gene is TRBJ1-3, the V gene TRBV27; TRBD1 matches 7 bases. V trimming: 3 bases; J trimming: 0 bases; junction bases outside the gene matches: 17. The germline V gene has CDR1 MNHEY and CDR2 SMNVEV (reference sequence). The CDR3 consists of 20 residues. For the CDR3, the DNA is TGTGCCAGCAGTTTCCCCGGACAGGAACGGTGGGGGTGCTCTGGAAACACCATATATTTT. Its protein is CASSFPGQERWGCSGNTIYF.

The chain is built from TRBV7-3 and TRBJ2-1, with 11 nucleotides matching TRBD2. Germline V gene data show CDR1 as SGHTA and CDR2 as FQGTGA. After removal of 4 bases from V and 5 bases from J, the junction contained 4 bases not matched to a gene. CDR3 length: 15 amino acids. In DNA form, the CDR3 reads TGTGCCAGCAGCTCAACTAGCGGGGGAAACAATGAGCAGTTCTTC. Translation: CASSSTSGGNNEQFF.

The genes are TRBV5-4 and TRBJ2-3; 12 nucleotides match TRBD2. Germline V gene lookup returns CDR1 SGHNT and CDR2 YYREEE (reference sequence). The CDR3 totals 15 residues. V gave up 4 bases and J gave up 4 bases; unmatched junction bases: 4. CDR3 protein: CASSLAGGPADTQYF. DNA for the CDR3: TGTGCCAGCAGCCTAGCGGGGGGGCCCGCAGATACGCAGTATTTT.

The CDR3 loop reads CASSPGQDYGYTF. DNA for the CDR3: TGTGCCAGCAGCCCAGGACAGGACTATGGCTACACCTTC. The chain links TRBV7-3 to TRBJ1-2, with TRBD1 matching over 7 bases. The CDR3 is made up of 13 amino acids. Germline loops: CDR1 SGHTA, CDR2 FQGTGA. V lost 5 bases and J lost 3; bases outside the gene matches: 3.

The chain uses TRBV6-6 and TRBJ1-1; D not certain. V lost 3 bases to trimming and J lost 6 bases, with 11 bases between them. The CDR3 totals 13 residues. Germline assignment: CDR1 MNHNY and CDR2 SVGAGI (reference sequence). CDR3 DNA sequence: TGTGCCAGCAGTTATTCCGTGGGCCCTGAAGCTTTCTTT. Protein product: CASSYSVGPEAFF.

V is TRBV7-9 and J is TRBJ1-4, with no clear D. The germline V gene has CDR1 SEHNR and CDR2 FQNEAQ (reference sequence). There are 16 residues in the CDR3. V was shortened by 4 bases and J by 3 bases, with 15 bases between the two germline ends. CDR3 loop: CASSSPTRRANEKLFF. CDR3 coding DNA: TGTGCCAGCAGCTCGCCTACGAGGCGGGCTAATGAAAAACTGTTTTTT.

The chain recombines TRBV19 with TRBJ2-1, with 10 bases that match TRBD2. The CDR3 contains 16 residues. The germline gives CDR1 LNHDA, CDR2 SQIVND (reference sequence). Trimming cost V 3 bases and J 4 bases; bases outside gene matches: 6. In DNA form, the CDR3 reads TGTGCCAGTAGTATCGCCACTAGCGGGGCTTACAATGAGCAGTTCTTC. It translates to CASSIATSGAYNEQFF.

The rearrangement joins TRBV5-1 to TRBJ2-1, with 8 bases lining up with TRBD2. The CDR3 covers 13 residues. The V gene's germline CDR1 is SGHRS and CDR2 YFSETQ. V lost 4 bases, J lost 10 bases, and 7 bases stayed unmatched. Here the CDR3 DNA reads TGCGCCAGCAGCCCGGGACTAGGCGGGGAGCAGTTCTTC. Translated: CASSPGLGGEQFF.

This chain uses TRBV7-9 with TRBJ2-1; 8 positions match TRBD2. Germline V CDR1 and CDR2: SEHNR, FQNEAQ (reference sequence). This CDR3 comprises 18 residues. Unmatched junction bases numbered 15, after V lost 5 bases and J lost 3 bases. The CDR3 sequence: CASSPPGFPSGFYNEQFF. CDR3 DNA: TGTGCCAGCAGCCCTCCTGGGTTCCCTAGCGGGTTCTACAATGAGCAGTTCTTC.

This clone was counted many times. The chain uses TRBV30 and TRBJ1-1; D is unresolved. The V gene's germline CDR1 is GTSNPN and CDR2 SVGIG (reference sequence). This CDR3 contains 11 residues. The V and J ends lost 2 bases and 7 bases respectively, with 8 bases between them. CDR3 DNA: TGTGCCTGGAGTTGGGAGGGTGAAGCTTTCTTT. This codes for CAWSWEGEAFF. The full variable domain, rest sourced from reference TRBV30 and TRBJ1-1, is SQTIHQWPATLVQPVGSPLSLECTVEGTSNPNLYWYRQAAGRGLQLLFYSVGIGQISSEVPQNLSASRPQDRQFILSSKKLLLSDSGFYLCAWSWEGEAFFGQGTRLTVV.

This chain uses TRBV2 with TRBJ1-3; D perhaps matches TRBD1 (6 bases). Germline lookup yields CDR1 SNHLY and CDR2 FYNNEI. CDR3 length: 14 residues. The V end lost 4 bases, the J end lost 0 bases, and 7 bases lay between the germline ends. CDR3 sequence: CASSVGASGNTIYF. The CDR3 DNA follows: TGTGCCAGCAGTGTGGGGGCCTCTGGAAACACCATATATTTT.

This clone was observed a few times. V usage is TRBV4-2 and J usage is TRBJ1-1; 9 nucleotides line up with TRBD1. V shed 4 bases and J 10 bases; nucleotides not matched to a gene: 10. CDR3 length: 14 residues. The germline gives CDR1 LGHNA, CDR2 YNFKEQ. CDR3 amino acids: CASSPFGDRAGAFF. CDR3 bases: TGTGCCAGCAGCCCCTTCGGGGACAGGGCAGGAGCTTTCTTT.

The V gene is TRBV30, the J gene TRBJ1-6; the D gene is possibly TRBD1 (5 bases). In germline, CDR1 is GTSNPN, CDR2 SVGIG (reference sequence). The V end lost 0 bases, the J end lost 7 bases, and 13 bases lay between the germline ends. The length of the CDR3 is 15 residues. The CDR3 loop is CAWSVSPGGNSPLHF. The CDR3 DNA is TGTGCCTGGAGTGTATCTCCGGGGGGGAATTCACCCCTCCACTTT.

The chain joins TRBV4-3 to TRBJ1-2, with TRBD1 as a possible D gene (6 bases). V lost 0 bases and J 5 bases, leaving 16 bases between the germline ends. The CDR3 extends over 16 amino acids. The germline CDR1 and CDR2 sequences are LGHNA and YSLEER. The DNA of the CDR3 is TGCGCCAGCAGCCAAGAAGTAGAGGGACATCGATATGGCTACACCTTC. Protein sequence: CASSQEVEGHRYGYTF.

The V gene is TRBV27, the J gene TRBJ2-7; tentatively, D is TRBD1 (6 bases). Germline CDR1 MNHEY, CDR2 SMNVEV (reference sequence). This CDR3 is 13 amino acids long. V lost 3 bases, J lost 4 bases, and 10 bases lay in between. This CDR3 reads CASSLTRGYEQYF. For the CDR3, the DNA is TGTGCCAGCAGTTTGACCAGGGGTTACGAGCAGTACTTC.

In its sample, this clone was seen once. The chain is built from TRBV5-4 and TRBJ2-3; D possibly corresponds to TRBD1 (5 bases). The CDR3 is made up of 16 amino acids. V gave up 0 bases and J gave up 0 bases, with 11 bases separating them. Germline assignment: CDR1 SGHNT and CDR2 YYREEE (reference sequence). The CDR3 DNA reads TGTGCCAGCAGCTTGGGGGGCCTACCTAGCACAGATACGCAGTATTTT. Protein sequence: CASSLGGLPSTDTQYF. Combining the CDR3 with reference TRBV5-4 and TRBJ2-3 gives the whole variable domain ETGVTQSPTHLIKTRGQQVTLRCSSQSGHNTVSWYQQALGQGPQFIFQYYREEENGRGNFPPRFSGLQFPNYSSELNVNALELDDSALYLCASSLGGLPSTDTQYFGPGTRLTVL.

This chain joins TRBV6-5 and TRBJ2-3; tentative D call: TRBD1 (6 bases). Looked up from germline, CDR1 is MNHEY and CDR2 is SVGAGI. The CDR3 runs to 15 residues. V was trimmed by 5 bases and J by 2 bases, leaving 14 bases between them. CDR3 sequence: CASSNLGQVTDTQYF. The CDR3 DNA follows: TGTGCCAGCAGTAACCTGGGACAAGTCACAGATACGCAGTATTTT.

The rearrangement uses TRBV5-5 and TRBJ2-7, with TRBD1 matching 7 bases. The CDR3 runs to 14 residues. The V segment lost 2 bases and the J segment 3 bases; nucleotides outside the gene matches: 5. The germline V gene encodes CDR1 SGHKS and CDR2 YYEKEE (reference sequence). CDR3 sequence: CASSLEYRGYEQYF. CDR3 DNA: TGTGCCAGCAGCTTAGAATACAGGGGCTACGAGCAGTACTTC.

This clone was counted a single time. V and J are TRBV19 and TRBJ2-5; D may be TRBD2 (5 bases). The germline gives CDR1 LNHDA, CDR2 SQIVND (reference sequence). Deletions cut 6 bases from V and 0 bases from J, with 14 bases between. CDR3 length: 15 residues. CDR3 DNA sequence: TGTGCCAGTAGCCCCGTAGCGCAGTACCAAGAGACCCAGTACTTC. Amino acids: CASSPVAQYQETQYF.

CDR3 amino acids: CASSLYGWTGNTIYF. The DNA of the CDR3 is TGTGCCAGCAGTTTATACGGGTGGACTGGAAACACCATATATTTT. The genes are TRBV28 and TRBJ1-3; D gene uncertain. Germline-derived CDR1 and CDR2 are MDHEN and SYDVKM. The CDR3 is 15 residues long. Trimming stripped 1 base from V and 2 bases from J, with 9 bases between.